A single sample is the source of the 17 T cell receptor beta chains below, sequenced in a study of CD8+ T cells in alopecia areata. Markers including CD4, CD8alpha, NKG2D and NKG2ACE guided sorting of pooled cutaneous lymph node cells. TCR sequencing used cDNA made by reverse transcription of extracted RNA. Libraries were prepared by immunoSEQ multiplex PCR; TCRdb keeps only in-frame clonotypes and omits some of them. This repertoire holds 200,000 to 300,000 clones, and none appear only once. Sequencing used CD4+ T cells sorted from a lymph node. The receptors shown here come from a C3H/HeJ mouse with alopecia areata. The strain's MHC type: H2-k.

As regards this clone: The genes are named according to mouse. The read terminates 4 residues before the CDR3 end, so the remaining end is supplied by the germline J gene. This chain joins TRBV31 and TRBJ1-2, with D unresolved. The CDR3 totals 13 residues. V dropped 2 bases and J dropped 0 bases, with 7 bases sitting between them. The germline V gene encodes CDR1 GKSSPN and CDR2 SITVG. The CDR3 spells CAWSTNANSDYTF. CDR3 DNA (partial): TGTGCCTGGAGTACAAATGCAAACTCC. The full variable domain, its missing parts supplied by reference TRBV31 and TRBJ1-2, is AQTIHQWPVAEIKAVGSPLSLGCTIKGKSSPNLYWYWQATGGTLQQLFYSITVGQVESVVQLNLSASRPKDDQFILSTEKLLLSHSGFYLCAWSTNANSDYTFGSGTRLLVI.

Turning to this clone: This could be a read error, since a much larger clone is one nucleotide away. The gene symbols are mouse symbols. The read stops 4 residues short of the end of the CDR3; the missing end is completed from the germline J gene. Other DNA sequences in the sample encode the same CDR3. The rearrangement joins TRBV19 to TRBJ2-1, with D perhaps TRBD1 (6 bases). The germline V gene has CDR1 FNHDT and CDR2 SITEND (reference sequence). The CDR3 runs 12 residues. The germline V and J ends were trimmed by 7 bases and 4 bases, with 9 bases remaining between them. CDR3 loop: CASRDNYAEQFF. The CDR3 DNA, read in part, is TGTGCCAGCCGGGACAATTATGCT. The complete variable domain, with remaining parts taken from reference TRBV19 and TRBJ2-1, reads GGIITQTPKFLIGQEGQKLTLKCQQNFNHDTMYWYRQDSGKGLRLIYYSITENDLQKGDLSEGYDASREKKSSFSLTVTSAQKNEMAVFLCASRDNYAEQFFGPGTRLTVL.

For this clone: The germline and genes are mouse ones. The sequence runs out 4 residues before the end of the CDR3; the remainder is reconstructed from the germline J gene. This sample includes further DNA sequences coding for the same CDR3. V is TRBV31 and J is TRBJ2-2; 11 positions agree with TRBD1. The CDR3 spans 14 residues. The V gene's germline CDR1 is GKSSPN and CDR2 SITVG. The sequenced part of the CDR3 DNA is TGTGCCTGGAGTCTGGGGACAGGGGGAGGG. Translation gives CAWSLGTGGG. The whole CDR3 reads CAWSLGTGGGQLYF.

This clone turned up a few times. These gene names are mouse names. The CDR3 end falls 4 residues outside the read, so it is completed with the germline J gene. This chain uses TRBV13-2 with TRBJ2-2; D gene unclear. CDR3 length: 13 residues. Germline CDR1 NNHNN, CDR2 SYGAGS (reference sequence). Trimming removed 3 bases at V and 0 bases at J, with 3 bases between. Partial CDR3 DNA: TGTGCCAGCGGTGTGGCAAACACCGGG. Amino acid sequence: CASGVANTG. The full CDR3 sequence reads CASGVANTGQLYF.

This clone was seen only a few times. Gene names and germline match the mouse. The CDR3 end lies 4 residues beyond the end of the read and is filled in from the germline J gene. Distinct nucleotide sequences in the sample also encode this CDR3. The genes are TRBV1 and TRBJ2-1; TRBD2 matches at 8 bases. V trimming: 1 base; J trimming: 4 bases; junction bases outside the gene matches: 3. Germline lookup yields CDR1 NSQYPW and CDR2 LRSPGD (reference sequence). This CDR3 has 15 amino acids. CDR3 sequence: CTCSAVLGVYAEQFF. CDR3 bases read: TGCACCTGCAGTGCAGTACTGGGGGTTTATGCT.

This clone has a handful of counts. Germline and genes here are mouse. Coverage ceases 4 residues before the CDR3 finishes, and the germline J gene fills in the end. The chain has TRBV1 and TRBJ2-1, with no clear D. This CDR3 contains 14 residues. The germline V gene encodes CDR1 NSQYPW and CDR2 LRSPGD (reference sequence). The V end was cut by 0 bases, the J end by 5 bases, with 8 bases between. CDR3 bases read: TGCACCTGCAGTGCAGATAGGAGGGATGCT. Its protein is CTCSADRRDA. In full, the CDR3 reads CTCSADRRDAEQFF. The whole variable domain, remainder taken from reference TRBV1 and TRBJ2-1, is VTLLEQNPRWRLVPRGQAVNLRCILKNSQYPWMSWYQQDLQKQLQWLFTLRSPGDKEVKSLPGADYLATRVTDTELRLQVANMSQGRTLYCTCSADRRDAEQFFGPGTRLTVL.

On this clone itself: The genes and germline here are from mouse. The sequenced fragment ends 3 residues before the CDR3 boundary, so the rest is inferred from the germline J gene. The V call is TRBV19, the J call TRBJ1-6, with TRBD1 identical over 10 bases. Being an ORF, TRBJ1-6 has a function that is uncertain. Germline CDR1 is FNHDT and CDR2 is SITEND (reference sequence). V shed 5 bases, J shed 7 bases, and the junction held 6 bases outside the gene matches. The CDR3 loop spans 15 amino acids. The CDR3 loop reads CASRPGQGWNSPLYF. CDR3 DNA (partial): TGTGCCAGCAGACCGGGACAGGGGTGGAATTCGCCC.

In this sample, this clone turned up a few times. Any gene name here is a mouse gene name. Read data end 4 residues before the CDR3 end; the end is taken from the germline J gene. The V call is TRBV19, the J call TRBJ2-7, with TRBD2 identical over 10 bases. Per germline, CDR1 FNHDT and CDR2 SITEND (reference sequence). CDR3 size: 14 residues. The sequenced part of the CDR3 DNA is TGTGCCAGCAGCCCTTCTGGGGGGGCTGAT. Protein product: CASSPSGGAD. The entire CDR3 is CASSPSGGADEQYF.

The table lists this clone with a few counts. Mouse gene names and germline throughout. With the read ending 4 residues before the CDR3 end, the germline J gene is used to fill in that end. The chain employs TRBV19 and TRBJ2-3; 8 bases map to TRBD2. The CDR3 is 16 residues long. Germline CDR1 is FNHDT and CDR2 is SITEND (reference sequence). J was trimmed by 0 bases and V by 2 bases; bases with no gene match: 5. The CDR3 bases that were read are TGTGCCAGCAGTATTCCCTGGGGGGCTAGTGCAGAA. This gives the protein CASSIPWGASAE. From start to end, the CDR3 is CASSIPWGASAETLYF. Full variable domain (missing parts from reference TRBV19 and TRBJ2-3): GGIITQTPKFLIGQEGQKLTLKCQQNFNHDTMYWYRQDSGKGLRLIYYSITENDLQKGDLSEGYDASREKKSSFSLTVTSAQKNEMAVFLCASSIPWGASAETLYFGSGTRLTVL.

The sample holds a few counts of this clone. Gene and germline names: mouse. The read terminates 4 residues before the CDR3 end, so the remaining end is supplied by the germline J gene. The V and J genes are TRBV5 and TRBJ1-1; D perhaps matches TRBD1 (6 bases). Germline CDR1 and CDR2: LGHNA and YNLKQL (reference sequence). The V gene lost 1 base and the J gene lost 2 bases, with 14 bases spanning the gap. The CDR3 runs 16 residues. CDR3 bases read: TGTGCCAGCAGCCAAGTCCAGGGGAGGGGTAACACA. It is translated as CASSQVQGRGNT. In full, the CDR3 is CASSQVQGRGNTEVFF.

A word on this clone: The gene names here belong to mouse. Read coverage stops 4 residues before the CDR3 terminus; the germline J gene supplies the remainder. V and J are TRBV5 and TRBJ2-5, with 8 bases aligning to TRBD2. CDR3 length: 15 residues. Germline trimming cut 2 bases from V and 0 bases from J; bases unmatched to any gene: 1. CDR1 and CDR2 (germline): LGHNA, YNLKQL (reference sequence). The CDR3 spells CASSQLGGNQDTQYF. The DNA read from the CDR3 is TGTGCCAGCAGCCAACTGGGGGGTAACCAAGAC.

Regarding this clone: The gene symbols are mouse symbols. The read is 4 residues too short to cover the CDR3 end, so that end is filled in from the germline J gene. This specimen includes other DNA sequences encoding the same CDR3. The chain links TRBV31 to TRBJ1-2; possible D gene TRBD1, 5 bases. Germline CDR1 and CDR2: GKSSPN and SITVG. V lost 1 base to trimming and J lost 2 bases, with 5 bases between them. This CDR3 spans 12 amino acids. Here the CDR3 reads CAWSRQNSDYTF. The sequenced part of the CDR3 DNA is TGTGCCTGGAGTCGACAGAACTCC.

This clone was seen only a few times. A read error is possible here, since a much larger clone lies one base away. Gene names are the mouse ones. The read terminates 4 residues ahead of where the CDR3 ends, so the germline J gene completes it. This sample includes further DNA sequences coding for the same CDR3. The V and J genes are TRBV19 and TRBJ2-1; 7 bases line up with TRBD1. The CDR3 sequence is 13 residues long. The germline V gene has CDR1 FNHDT and CDR2 SITEND (reference sequence). V trimming: 5 bases; J trimming: 3 bases; junction bases outside the gene matches: 2. The CDR3 sequence: CASSRDSYAEQFF. The covered CDR3 bases are TGTGCCAGCAGCCGGGACAGCTATGCT. Looking up the rest from reference TRBV19 and TRBJ2-1 gives the full variable domain: GGIITQTPKFLIGQEGQKLTLKCQQNFNHDTMYWYRQDSGKGLRLIYYSITENDLQKGDLSEGYDASREKKSSFSLTVTSAQKNEMAVFLCASSRDSYAEQFFGPGTRLTVL.

On this clone itself: The gene names given are mouse names. The read ends 4 residues shy of where the CDR3 ends; the end is completed using the germline J gene. The chain recombines TRBV13-3 with TRBJ2-4; 7 bases are a match to TRBD2. CDR3 length equals 15 residues. The germline V gene has CDR1 NNHDY and CDR2 SYVADS. Trimming removed 4 bases from V and 0 bases from J; junction bases left unmatched: 5. The DNA read from the CDR3 is TGTGCCAGCAGTAAACTGGGGCTTAGTCAAAAC. This sequence encodes CASSKLGLSQN. The full-length CDR3 reads as CASSKLGLSQNTLYF.

Details on this clone: Germline and genes here are mouse. The missing CDR3 end, 4 residues past where the read stops, is filled in from the germline J gene. The J gene is TRBJ2-7, the V gene TRBV13-1, with D possibly TRBD1 on 6 matching bases. The CDR3 sequence is 14 residues long. CDR1 and CDR2 (germline): NSHNY, SYGAGN. The chain's CDR3 is CASSGSRGGDEQYF. Incomplete CDR3 DNA: TGTGCCAGCAGTGGTTCCAGGGGTGGGGAT.

This clone was seen a handful of times. It may be a read error: a sequence one base away is much more abundant. Each gene name is a mouse one. The read is 4 residues too short to cover the CDR3 end, so that end is filled in from the germline J gene. At the DNA level, this CDR3 is encoded by other sequences in the same sample as well. The genes are TRBV13-1 and TRBJ2-1; perhaps TRBD1 as D (6 bases). The germline V gene has CDR1 NSHNY and CDR2 SYGAGN. The CDR3 covers 14 residues. Trimming pared 3 bases from V and 1 base from J, leaving 8 bases between. The CDR3 reads CASSVGTNYAEQFF. The sequenced part of the CDR3 DNA is TGTGCCAGCAGTGTTGGGACAAACTATGCT.

A note on this clone: These gene names are mouse names. Partial CDR3 DNA: TGCACCTGCAGTGGGGGGTCAGGGACAACAAACACCGGG. Protein: CTCSGGSGTTNTG. The CDR3 reads in full as CTCSGGSGTTNTGQLYF. The chain recombines TRBV1 with TRBJ2-2; possibly TRBD1 for D (6 bases). The CDR3 end falls 4 residues outside the read, so it is completed with the germline J gene. The CDR3 loop spans 17 amino acids. V was clipped by 4 bases and J by 0 bases, with 15 bases between them. Germline CDR1 NSQYPW, CDR2 LRSPGD (reference sequence).